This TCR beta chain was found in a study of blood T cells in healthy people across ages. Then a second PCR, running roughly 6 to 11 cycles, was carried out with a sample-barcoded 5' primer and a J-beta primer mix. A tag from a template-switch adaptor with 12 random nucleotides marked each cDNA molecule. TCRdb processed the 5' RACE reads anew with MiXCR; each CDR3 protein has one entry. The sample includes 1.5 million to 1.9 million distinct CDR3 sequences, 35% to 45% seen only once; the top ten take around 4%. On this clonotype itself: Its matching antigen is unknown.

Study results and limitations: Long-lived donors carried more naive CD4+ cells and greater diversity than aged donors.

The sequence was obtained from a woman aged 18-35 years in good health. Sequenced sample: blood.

The CDR3 loop reads CASSSWGLILGDDTQYF. The CDR3 region has the DNA TGTGCCAGCAGTTCATGGGGACTAATCCTAGGTGACGATACGCAGTATTTT. The chain links TRBV12-3 or TRBV12-4 to TRBJ2-3; TRBD2 matches 7 bases. Losses at the gene ends were 4 bases for V and 6 bases for J; bases not matched to a gene: 16. The CDR3 totals 17 residues.